This T cell receptor beta chain was identified in a study of blood T cell repertoires in COVID-19. Across the study: The study drew acute and convalescent COVID-19 samples from the United States, Italy and Spain. Sources were T cells, B-cell-depleted T cells, or PBMCs; the material itself was cDNA or gDNA.

As handled by the study authors: Estimates of nucleated cell counts were drawn from the amplification of reference gene primers. Produced via immunoSEQ multiplex PCR; TCRdb's table is partial and in-frame only. V, J and clone size derive from that table, while D and trimming were established from the DNA sequence. The data contain 300,000 to 500,000 clones, more than 75% of them seen just once; the ten biggest clones take up over 0.9%. Germline V gene data show CDR1 as MGHDK and CDR2 as SYGVNS. Trimming took off 4 bases at V and 2 bases at J, with 19 bases between the two ends. This CDR3 is 17 amino acids long.

Specimen: PBMCs or T cells enriched from blood (not recorded which). The sequence was obtained from a woman aged 30 to 39 with acute COVID-19. This chain uses TRBV25-1 with TRBJ2-3; D may be TRBD1 (5 bases). In DNA, the CDR3 is TGTGCCAGCAGTGGGGATTGGGGTATACAGGTCACAGATACGCAGTATTTT. Translating gives CASSGDWGIQVTDTQYF.